These 10 T cell receptor beta chains came from one sample sequenced in a study of T cells in Graves' hyperthyroidism and ophthalmopathy. What was amplified from RNA transcripts were TCR beta CDR3 regions. RT-PCR in the first round (using the HTBI primer set) targeted the TCR CDR3. Via MiXCR, TCRdb re-called the multiplex PCR reads, giving one row per CDR3 protein. Of around 300,000 distinct CDR3 sequences in the sample, over 12% were seen once. The sequencing input was blood. These TCRs come from a woman between 45 and 60 years old with Graves' hyperthyroidism that later progressed to Graves' ophthalmopathy.

This clonotype was seen repeatedly, ten times or more. The chain combines TRBV20-1 with TRBJ2-1; the match to TRBD1 covers 8 bases. The CDR3 contains 15 residues. Trimming took 0 bases from V and 8 from J; bases not matched to a gene: 9. Germline V gives CDR1 DFQATT, CDR2 SNEGSKA (reference sequence). The CDR3 DNA is TGCAGTGCTAGAGATTTGGCAGGGGGCCTAGATGAGCAGTTCTTC. Translation gives CSARDLAGGLDEQFF.

This clonotype was counted many times. The chain is built from TRBV20-1 and TRBJ2-1; 11 bases are a match to TRBD2. This CDR3 region has 16 residues. The V segment lost 0 bases and the J segment 8 bases; nucleotides outside the gene matches: 9. In germline, CDR1 is DFQATT, CDR2 SNEGSKA (reference sequence). The DNA of the CDR3 is TGCAGTGCTAGAGATCTAACTAGCGGGAGATTTGATGAGCAGTTCTTC. It specifies CSARDLTSGRFDEQFF.

This clonotype was recorded a few times. V usage is TRBV20-1 and J usage is TRBJ2-7; TRBD2 agrees at 10 bases. Germline V gene data show CDR1 as DFQATT and CDR2 as SNEGSKA (reference sequence). The CDR3 is 16 amino acids. J was trimmed by 3 bases and V by 2 bases; bases with no gene match: 10. Written as DNA, the CDR3 is TGCAGTGCTAGACCCCCCGCTAGCGGGAGTGGCTACGAGCAGTACTTC. It encodes CSARPPASGSGYEQYF.

This clonotype was seen many times. The gene calls are TRBV6-5 and TRBJ1-1; D unresolved. This CDR3 region has 16 residues. CDR1 and CDR2 (germline): MNHEY, SVGAGI. V lost 0 bases and J lost 4, with 15 bases in between. The DNA of the CDR3 is TGTGCCAGCAGTTACTCGAATCCAGGCTCCTTCACTGAAGCTTTCTTT. Its protein product is CASSYSNPGSFTEAFF.

This clonotype has at least ten counts. The V gene is TRBV2, the J gene TRBJ1-1; no clear D gene. This CDR3 spans 14 amino acids. Germline lookup yields CDR1 SNHLY and CDR2 FYNNEI. Between the trimmed V and J ends, which lost 1 base and 2 bases, there was a span of 8 bases. The CDR3 DNA reads as TGTGCCAGCAGTGAAGGAAAGGATAACACTGAAGCTTTCTTT. It codes for CASSEGKDNTEAFF.

Ten or more counts support this clonotype. The J gene is TRBJ2-1, the V gene TRBV7-9, with a possible D match to TRBD2 (6 bases). This CDR3 spans 14 amino acids. The germline gives CDR1 SEHNR, CDR2 FQNEAQ (reference sequence). V lost 4 bases and J 4 bases, leaving 11 bases between the germline ends. The CDR3 DNA sequence: TGTGCCAGCAGCTCAATGACTAGTTACAATGAGCAGTTCTTC. Translation: CASSSMTSYNEQFF.

The sample holds many counts of this clonotype. The chain employs TRBV7-9 and TRBJ2-1; perhaps TRBD2 as D (6 bases). The CDR3 spans 16 residues. V lost 4 bases to trimming and J lost 4 bases, with 17 bases between them. Germline V gene sequence: CDR1 SEHNR, CDR2 FQNEAQ (reference sequence). The CDR3 DNA follows: TGTGCCAGCAGCTCCACCGGAGCGGGCCCATACAATGAGCAGTTCTTC. Its translation is CASSSTGAGPYNEQFF. Full variable domain (remainder filled in from reference TRBV7-9 and TRBJ2-1): DTGVSQNPRHKITKRGQNVTFRCDPISEHNRLYWYRQTLGQGPEFLTYFQNEAQLEKSRLLSDRFSAERPKGSFSTLEIQRTEQGDSAMYLCASSSTGAGPYNEQFFGPGTRLTVL.

At least ten counts were recorded for this clonotype. The rearrangement uses TRBV29-1 and TRBJ1-4; a weak D match, TRBD1 (5 bases). Germline V gene lookup returns CDR1 SQVTM and CDR2 ANQGSEA. V gave up 4 bases and J gave up 5 bases, with 11 bases separating them. The CDR3 consists of 13 residues. The CDR3 spells CSVGGSLNEKLFF. CDR3 nucleotide sequence: TGCAGCGTTGGGGGCTCATTGAATGAAAAACTGTTTTTT.

This clonotype was found a few times. A read error may account for a junction end that differs from germline. This sequence joins TRBV27 and TRBJ2-3; 7 positions match TRBD2. Germline-derived CDR1 and CDR2 are MNHEY and SMNVEV (reference sequence). The CDR3 extends over 13 amino acids. CDR3 region: CASRDYYTGTQYF. The CDR3 nucleotides read TGTGCCAGCCGGGACTACTACACAGGTACGCAGTATTTT.

This clonotype occurred a few times. The V and J genes are TRBV7-8 and TRBJ2-1; D is ambiguous. V was cut by 1 base and J by 7 bases, with 8 bases left in between. From germline, CDR1 is SGHVS and CDR2 FQNEAQ. The CDR3 length is 13 residues. The CDR3 DNA reads TGTGCCAGCAGCTTAGTCCCACGGAATGAGCAGTTCTTC. Amino acids: CASSLVPRNEQFF. Based on the CDR3 plus reference TRBV7-8 and TRBJ2-1, the full variable domain is GAGVSQSPRYKVAKRGQDVALRCDPISGHVSLFWYQQALGQGPEFLTYFQNEAQLDKSGLPSDRFFAERPEGSVSTLKIQRTQQEDSAVYLCASSLVPRNEQFFGPGTRLTVL.